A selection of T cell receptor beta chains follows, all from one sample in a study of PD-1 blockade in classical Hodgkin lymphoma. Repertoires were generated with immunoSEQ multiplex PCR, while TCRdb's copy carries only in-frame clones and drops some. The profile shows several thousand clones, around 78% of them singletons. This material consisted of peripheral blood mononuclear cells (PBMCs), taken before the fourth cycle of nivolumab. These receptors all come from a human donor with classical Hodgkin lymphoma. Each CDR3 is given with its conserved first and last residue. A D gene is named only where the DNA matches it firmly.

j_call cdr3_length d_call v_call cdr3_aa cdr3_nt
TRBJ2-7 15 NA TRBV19 CASSIRGGGSYEQYF TGTGCCAGTAGTATAAGGGGAGGGGGCTCCTACGAGCAGTACTTC
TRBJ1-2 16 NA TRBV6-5 CASSYAGAIANYGYTF TGTGCCAGCAGTTACGCAGGGGCCATTGCTAACTATGGCTACACCTTC
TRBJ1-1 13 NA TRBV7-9 CASSLMTIAEAFF TGTGCCAGCAGCTTAATGACCATCGCTGAAGCTTTCTTT
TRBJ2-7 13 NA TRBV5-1 CASSLQATYEQYF TGCGCCAGCAGCTTGCAGGCTACCTACGAGCAGTACTTC
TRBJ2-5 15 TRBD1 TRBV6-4 CASSAQGTAQETQYF TGTGCCAGCAGTGCCCAAGGGACAGCTCAAGAGACCCAGTACTTC
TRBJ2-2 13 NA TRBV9 CASSVDGGGELFF TGTGCCAGCAGCGTAGATGGGGGCGGGGAGCTGTTTTTT
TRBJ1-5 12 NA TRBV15 CATSSENQPQHF TGTGCCACCAGCAGTGAAAATCAGCCCCAGCATTTT
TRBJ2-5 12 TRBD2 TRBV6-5 CASSATRGLEYF TGTGCCAGCAGCGCCACGCGGGGACTAGAATACTTC
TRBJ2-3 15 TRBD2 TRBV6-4 CASSDFGRVTDTQYF TGTGCCAGCAGTGACTTCGGGAGGGTTACAGATACGCAGTATTTT
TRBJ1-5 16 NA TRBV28 CASSLGTGGGNQPQHF TGTGCCAGCAGTTTAGGGACCGGGGGGGGGAATCAGCCCCAGCATTTT
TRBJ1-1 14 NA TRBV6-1 CASILSPGATEAFF TGTGCCAGCATTCTATCCCCAGGGGCCACTGAAGCTTTCTTT